This T cell receptor beta chain is drawn from a study of neoadjuvant anti-PD-1 for oral cavity cancer. Study information: Patients without progression got a fourth dose around day 43. Study results and limitations: Only a few patients per response group were TCR-analyzed; validation needed.

Specified time point: after neoadjuvant nivolumab, at surgical resection. Patients were newly diagnosed with stage II-IVA oral cavity squamous cell carcinoma without prior systemic or radiation treatment. Blood cells were analyzed directly, without culture or expansion. The V and J ends lost 6 bases and 1 base respectively, with 9 bases between them. The germline CDR1 and CDR2 sequences are SQVTM and ANQGSEA. This CDR3 has 12 residues. With respect to this clone: Its antigen remains unidentified.

Sequencing used immunoSEQ multiplex PCR; TCRdb keeps in-frame clones, though not all of them. The sample shows 73,000 or so clones, 70% to 90% of them seen only once. The input for sequencing was PBMCs, taken after nivolumab (anti-PD-1) treatment. The TCR originated in a person aged 35-80 years with oral cavity squamous cell carcinoma. This chain connects TRBV29-1 to TRBJ1-1; no clear D. The CDR3: CSVDGANTEAFF. As DNA, the CDR3 is TGCAGCGTGGACGGTGCGAACACTGAAGCTTTCTTT.